Here is one T cell receptor (beta chain) with its context. Its antigen is not known. The sample comes from a study of T cells and Merkel cell carcinoma outcomes. Whole-study findings and limits: Reportedly, T-cell repertoire with density predicts Merkel cell carcinoma outcomes.

Only in-frame clones appear in the TCRdb table, and some are missing; sequencing was by immunoSEQ multiplex PCR. The sample has 8,500 to 10,000 clones; around four fifths are singletons. This CDR3 spans 14 amino acids. V gave up 4 bases and J gave up 4 bases, with 12 bases separating them. Germline CDR1 reads SGHRS; CDR2 reads YFSETQ. The chain combines TRBV5-1 with TRBJ1-3; D possibly corresponds to TRBD1 (6 bases). Sequenced material: tumor tissue from Merkel cell carcinoma. This TCR derives from a human donor with Merkel cell carcinoma. CDR3 bases: TGCGCCAGCAGCCGGGGGCAGCAAGGAAACACCATATATTTT. The encoded protein is CASSRGQQGNTIYF.